The entry that follows covers one T cell receptor beta chain sequence. Profiling relied on immunoSEQ multiplex PCR, and the TCRdb table lists in-frame clones only, not all of them. The table records under 200,000 clones, approximately 90% of them present only once. Germline V gene sequence: CDR1 MDHEN, CDR2 SYDVKM. This CDR3 spans 11 amino acids. The V end was cut by 6 bases, the J end by 8 bases, with 10 bases between. This entry comes from a study of blood T cell repertoires in COVID-19. The wider study: Samples representing acute and convalescent COVID-19 were sourced from the United States, Italy and Spain. PBMCs, B-cell-depleted T cells, or T cells were the source of the cDNA or gDNA that made up the material.

V usage is TRBV28 and J usage is TRBJ1-2; possible D gene TRBD1, 5 bases. The sequenced sample was peripheral blood. The TCR originated in a man aged 45 to 65 with acute or convalescent COVID-19. This CDR3 is CASREGVGYTF. The CDR3 coding sequence is TGTGCCAGCAGAGAAGGGGTCGGCTACACCTTC.